This T cell receptor beta chain was identified during a study of T cells in Graves' hyperthyroidism and ophthalmopathy. Study-level findings and limits: Most clonotypes expanded in the thyroid (above 0.001) were also present in blood.

Regions amplified from RNA transcripts were the TCR beta CDR3 regions. First-round RT-PCR targeting the TCR CDR3 was performed with the HTBI primer set. A single record per CDR3 protein comes from TCRdb applying MiXCR to the multiplex PCR reads. Among a few hundred thousand distinct CDR3 sequences listed, roughly 15% were seen once. This CDR3 is built from 15 residues. Looked up from germline, CDR1 is SEHNR and CDR2 is FQNEAQ (reference sequence). V lost 6 bases, J lost 1 base, and 15 bases lay in between. In this sample, this clonotype turned up a few times. Its antigen is unknown. Ophthalmopathy patients had Clinical Activity Score at least 3, NOSPECS grade at least 4, duration under 3 months. Diagnosis rested on symptoms, serum thyroxine and TRAb, thyroid ultrasound, and orbital computed tomography. PBMCs stemmed from 8.5 to 10 ml fresh peripheral blood.

This sequence joins TRBV7-9 and TRBJ1-1; D gene uncertain. The sequenced sample consisted of blood. This TCR came from a woman between 55 and 75 years old with Graves' ophthalmopathy. The chain's CDR3 is CASSLFSRGNTEAFF. In DNA, the CDR3 is TGTGCCAGCAGTTTATTCTCTCGGGGGAACACTGAAGCTTTCTTT.